This T cell receptor (beta chain) comes out of a study of T cell responses to AZD1222 COVID-19 vaccine. General observations from the study: Donors, mostly white British, included more females; clonal diversity was possibly underestimated. Of the AZD1222 recipients, only five to seven were seropositive at baseline.

The CDR3 spans 17 residues. The V end lost 0 bases, the J end lost 1 base, and 13 bases lay between the germline ends. CDR1 is SGHTA, CDR2 FQGTGA, per germline. In the case of this clone: Its antigen is unidentified.

Clones were sequenced by immunoSEQ multiplex PCR, and TCRdb holds only the in-frame ones, with some missing. The sample lists 100,000 to 150,000 clones; roughly nine tenths were seen once. The specimen comprised peripheral blood, sampled on day 0 of AZD1222 vaccination. This rearrangement joins TRBV7-3 to TRBJ2-1; perhaps TRBD1 as D (6 bases). The origin of this receptor is an adult in good health. CDR3 amino acids: CASSLTPGQPSYNEQFF. Here the CDR3 DNA reads TGTGCCAGCAGCTTAACGCCAGGACAGCCGTCCTACAATGAGCAGTTCTTC.